What follows describes a single T cell receptor (beta chain). The antigen remains undetermined. Looked up from germline, CDR1 is SEHNR and CDR2 is FQNEAQ (reference sequence). This CDR3 comprises 13 residues. Trimming took 4 bases from V and 6 from J; bases not matched to a gene: 5. This record comes from a study of cytomegalovirus exposure and HLA in healthy donors. While unrecorded immune exposures were likely, the donors were nominally healthy when sampled. The PCR employed 60 Vbeta primers together with 13 Jbeta primers. Sequencing was performed with immunoSEQ multiplex PCR; in TCRdb, only in-frame clones are kept and a portion is missing. Of more than 140,000 clones in the sample, about 80% were seen once. Study-wide findings and caveats: Indistinguishable V segments, including TRBV6-2 and TRBV6-3, were excluded.

Sample: PBMCs. The chain couples TRBV7-9 to TRBJ1-2; 7 bases are a match to TRBD1. The sequence derives from a male donor in good health and CMV-seronegative. The CDR3 DNA follows: TGTGCCAGCAGCTCCGACAGGGAGGATGGCTACACCTTC. Residues: CASSSDREDGYTF.